The T cell receptor beta chain described here comes from a study of cytomegalovirus exposure and HLA in healthy donors. With respect to this clone: Its cognate antigen is unknown. The sample contains more than one DNA sequence encoding this CDR3.

This CDR3 spans 14 amino acids. The junction had 4 bases not matched to a gene; V was cut back by 4 bases and J by 3 bases. Germline V lookup: CDR1 MNHEY, CDR2 SMNVEV (reference sequence). This table comes from immunoSEQ multiplex PCR, and its TCRdb copy is limited to in-frame clones, with some not included. Among 70,000 or so clones, 85% to 95% were seen once, and the ten largest hold 0.9% to 1.2%. The study's findings and limits: The study recorded 164 TCR beta chains that were cytomegalovirus-associated. Published work reported that the classifier diagnosed cytomegalovirus status with high specificity and sensitivity.

The sequenced material came from PBMCs. This sequence was found in a young woman in good health and CMV-seronegative. The rearrangement uses TRBV27 and TRBJ2-7, with 9 bases lining up with TRBD1. This CDR3 is CASSYRGPSYEQYF. The CDR3 coding sequence is TGTGCCAGCAGTTACAGGGGGCCCAGCTACGAGCAGTACTTC.